Listed here is a single T cell receptor beta chain. The target antigen is unknown. Using its own MiXCR run on the 5' RACE reads, TCRdb lists one record per CDR3 protein. The table includes under 850,000 distinct CDR3 sequences, around 20% detected once. This sample stems from a study of CD8 T cells in ankylosing spondylitis. Study-level results: One TCR beta motif, made up of about 8 highly homologous variants, appeared characteristic of ankylosing spondylitis blood.

CDR1 and CDR2 from the germline V gene are SEHNR and FQNEAQ (reference sequence). This CDR3 has 17 amino acids. Trimming took off 2 bases at V and 5 bases at J, with 21 bases between the two ends. This rearrangement joins TRBV7-9 to TRBJ2-5; D is tentatively TRBD1 or TRBD2 (5 bases each). The clonotype was recovered from a male donor with ankylosing spondylitis. What was sequenced was blood, either unsorted or a sorted T cell fraction (not recorded which). The CDR3 protein is CASSLSTTGPGRETQYF. In DNA, the CDR3 is TGTGCCAGCAGCTTATCCACCACGGGGCCTGGTCGGGAGACCCAGTACTTC.